These T cell receptor beta chains were read from a single sample in a study of blood T cell repertoires in COVID-19. The table came from immunoSEQ multiplex PCR; TCRdb's copy has only in-frame clones and leaves some out. The data contain 150,000 to 200,000 clones, about 80% of them seen just once; the ten biggest clones take up roughly 28%. The sample consisted of peripheral blood. The source of these receptors is a woman in her sixties or seventies with acute or convalescent COVID-19. CDR3s include the opening cysteine and the closing phenylalanine or tryptophan. Fields, in order: J gene, D gene, clone size, V gene, CDR3 protein. A D gene is named only where the DNA matches it firmly. Not every row has a clone size; where given, it reads once, few, many or a size class.

j_gene: TRBJ2-7; d_gene: .; abundance: .; v_gene: TRBV19; CDR3aa: CASSSLAASSYEQYF
j_gene: TRBJ2-1; d_gene: TRBD2; abundance: .; v_gene: TRBV9; CDR3aa: CASSGNSGSVGEQFF
j_gene: TRBJ2-7; d_gene: TRBD1; abundance: .; v_gene: TRBV7-2; CDR3aa: CASSERTGSYEQYF
j_gene: TRBJ1-4; d_gene: TRBD1; abundance: .; v_gene: TRBV19; CDR3aa: CASSRGQLPSMNEKLFF
j_gene: TRBJ2-3; d_gene: TRBD1; abundance: .; v_gene: TRBV3-1/TRBV3-2; CDR3aa: CASSPGTGFTDTQYF
j_gene: TRBJ1-2; d_gene: TRBD1; abundance: once; v_gene: TRBV5-5; CDR3aa: CASSLTTGGAVYGYTF
j_gene: TRBJ1-1; d_gene: .; abundance: .; v_gene: TRBV10-1; CDR3aa: CAIPAKRQLNTEAFF
j_gene: TRBJ2-5; d_gene: TRBD2; abundance: .; v_gene: TRBV29-1; CDR3aa: CSVVRLAVQETQYF
j_gene: TRBJ1-5; d_gene: TRBD1; abundance: .; v_gene: TRBV19; CDR3aa: CASSIGVEGAHQPQHF
j_gene: TRBJ1-5; d_gene: .; abundance: once; v_gene: TRBV27; CDR3aa: CASSWGGASNQPQHF
j_gene: TRBJ1-1; d_gene: .; abundance: .; v_gene: TRBV12-3/TRBV12-4; CDR3aa: CASSFYPGEAFF
j_gene: TRBJ1-2; d_gene: TRBD1; abundance: .; v_gene: TRBV6-2/TRBV6-3; CDR3aa: CASSFYRGNGYTF
j_gene: TRBJ2-3; d_gene: .; abundance: .; v_gene: TRBV5-6; CDR3aa: CASSFIGGLTDTQYF
j_gene: TRBJ1-1; d_gene: .; abundance: .; v_gene: TRBV6-4; CDR3aa: CASSHGGANTEAFF
j_gene: TRBJ2-3; d_gene: TRBD2; abundance: .; v_gene: TRBV7-2; CDR3aa: CASSPRLAGSTDTQYF
j_gene: TRBJ1-6; d_gene: TRBD1; abundance: .; v_gene: TRBV19; CDR3aa: CASKLQGQQRDSPLHF
j_gene: TRBJ2-3; d_gene: .; abundance: .; v_gene: TRBV3-1/TRBV3-2; CDR3aa: CASSPSSSPADTQYF
j_gene: TRBJ2-5; d_gene: TRBD2; abundance: .; v_gene: TRBV5-1; CDR3aa: CASSLGGTSGSRETQYF
j_gene: TRBJ2-7; d_gene: .; abundance: few; v_gene: TRBV19; CDR3aa: CASSERSGGSIFYEQYF
j_gene: TRBJ2-3; d_gene: .; abundance: .; v_gene: TRBV18; CDR3aa: CASSPPTGELGWELYRNTQYF
j_gene: TRBJ2-7; d_gene: .; abundance: .; v_gene: TRBV2; CDR3aa: CASSASQVVGEQYF
j_gene: TRBJ2-5; d_gene: .; abundance: .; v_gene: TRBV29-1; CDR3aa: CSVVAPLVGETQYF
j_gene: TRBJ2-4; d_gene: .; abundance: .; v_gene: TRBV12-2; CDR3aa: CASPITLPTGNAKNIQYF
j_gene: TRBJ1-6; d_gene: .; abundance: .; v_gene: TRBV7-6; CDR3aa: CASSPSGALNSPLHF
j_gene: TRBJ1-5; d_gene: .; abundance: once; v_gene: TRBV2; CDR3aa: CASSPTRQGNQPQHF
j_gene: TRBJ2-5; d_gene: .; abundance: .; v_gene: TRBV30; CDR3aa: CAWNRGEETQYF
j_gene: TRBJ1-1; d_gene: .; abundance: once; v_gene: TRBV2; CDR3aa: CASSTGLGTEAFF
j_gene: TRBJ2-7; d_gene: TRBD2; abundance: .; v_gene: TRBV5-4; CDR3aa: CASSSLAGGIYEQYF
j_gene: TRBJ2-1; d_gene: .; abundance: once; v_gene: TRBV4-1; CDR3aa: CASSQPRGRVYNEQFF
j_gene: TRBJ2-5; d_gene: TRBD1; abundance: .; v_gene: TRBV2; CDR3aa: CASRGQGVETQYF
j_gene: TRBJ2-2; d_gene: TRBD2; abundance: few; v_gene: TRBV27; CDR3aa: CASSPSSGRLNTGELFF
j_gene: TRBJ1-1; d_gene: .; abundance: .; v_gene: TRBV30; CDR3aa: CAWTGNVNTEAFF
j_gene: TRBJ1-1; d_gene: .; abundance: .; v_gene: TRBV5-8; CDR3aa: CASSWGGDTEAFF
j_gene: TRBJ2-1; d_gene: .; abundance: .; v_gene: TRBV29-1; CDR3aa: CSVELPLYNEQFF
j_gene: TRBJ2-1; d_gene: .; abundance: .; v_gene: TRBV6-5; CDR3aa: CASSYTGWDEQFF
j_gene: TRBJ2-2; d_gene: .; abundance: .; v_gene: TRBV30; CDR3aa: CAWRRSATGELFF
j_gene: TRBJ2-6; d_gene: .; abundance: .; v_gene: TRBV27; CDR3aa: CASSPWPRGNGANVLTF
j_gene: TRBJ2-2; d_gene: TRBD2; abundance: .; v_gene: TRBV4-2; CDR3aa: CASSQASGSSWEELFF
j_gene: TRBJ1-5; d_gene: .; abundance: .; v_gene: TRBV7-2; CDR3aa: CASSLVPAGRSYSNQPQHF
j_gene: TRBJ2-5; d_gene: .; abundance: .; v_gene: TRBV2; CDR3aa: CASSEAVLPRETQYF
j_gene: TRBJ1-4; d_gene: .; abundance: .; v_gene: TRBV11-1; CDR3aa: CASSLGGNEKLFF
j_gene: TRBJ2-1; d_gene: .; abundance: .; v_gene: TRBV5-1; CDR3aa: CASSWGGGAGNEQFF
j_gene: TRBJ1-1; d_gene: .; abundance: .; v_gene: TRBV30; CDR3aa: CAWSANPIQYTEAFF
j_gene: TRBJ2-1; d_gene: .; abundance: .; v_gene: TRBV3-1/TRBV3-2; CDR3aa: CASSPGTGGYNEQFF
j_gene: TRBJ1-1; d_gene: .; abundance: once; v_gene: TRBV29-1; CDR3aa: CSVELSGMDTEAFF
j_gene: TRBJ2-7; d_gene: .; abundance: few; v_gene: TRBV25-1; CDR3aa: CASSEAKYEQYF
j_gene: TRBJ2-5; d_gene: TRBD1; abundance: .; v_gene: TRBV24-1; CDR3aa: CATSDPEPGQQETQYF
j_gene: TRBJ2-2; d_gene: TRBD2; abundance: .; v_gene: TRBV2; CDR3aa: CASRTSGSTPGELFF
j_gene: TRBJ2-5; d_gene: .; abundance: .; v_gene: TRBV27; CDR3aa: CASSASLADQETQYF
j_gene: TRBJ2-1; d_gene: .; abundance: .; v_gene: TRBV11-3; CDR3aa: CASSLGPNNEQFF
j_gene: TRBJ2-5; d_gene: TRBD2; abundance: .; v_gene: TRBV19; CDR3aa: CATTRTSGIQETQYF
j_gene: TRBJ2-5; d_gene: TRBD2; abundance: few; v_gene: TRBV5-1; CDR3aa: CASSWGLAQYQETQYF
j_gene: TRBJ2-7; d_gene: TRBD1; abundance: .; v_gene: TRBV6-5; CDR3aa: CASRLTGVGSYEQYF
j_gene: TRBJ1-1; d_gene: .; abundance: .; v_gene: TRBV5-1; CDR3aa: CASSSQRTGSGPIYTEAFF
j_gene: TRBJ2-1; d_gene: TRBD2; abundance: once; v_gene: TRBV19; CDR3aa: CASSMERGAYNEQFF
j_gene: TRBJ2-5; d_gene: .; abundance: once; v_gene: TRBV30; CDR3aa: CAWSPRGRHEETQYF
j_gene: TRBJ2-5; d_gene: .; abundance: .; v_gene: TRBV7-2; CDR3aa: CASSLVSVDQETQYF
j_gene: TRBJ2-1; d_gene: TRBD2; abundance: .; v_gene: TRBV7-2; CDR3aa: CASTPGRETYNEQFF
j_gene: TRBJ1-1; d_gene: .; abundance: .; v_gene: TRBV19; CDR3aa: CASSRTVNTEAFF
j_gene: TRBJ2-7; d_gene: TRBD2; abundance: .; v_gene: TRBV5-1; CDR3aa: CASSLTSGPSEQYF